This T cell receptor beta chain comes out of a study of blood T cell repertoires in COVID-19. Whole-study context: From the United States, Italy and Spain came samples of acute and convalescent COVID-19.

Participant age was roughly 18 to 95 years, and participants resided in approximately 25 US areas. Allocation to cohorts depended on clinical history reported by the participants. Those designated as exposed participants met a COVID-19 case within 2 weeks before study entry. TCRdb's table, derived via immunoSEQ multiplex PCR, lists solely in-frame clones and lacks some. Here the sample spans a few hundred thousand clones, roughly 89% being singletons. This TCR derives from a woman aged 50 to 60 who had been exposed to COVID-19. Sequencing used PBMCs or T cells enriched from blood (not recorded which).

The CDR3 sequence is CASSHIAGDYEQYF. The CDR3, as DNA: TGCGCCAGCAGCCATATAGCGGGGGACTACGAGCAGTACTTC. The V and J genes are TRBV4-1 and TRBJ2-7; TRBD2 matches at 9 bases. Germline CDR1 and CDR2: MGHRA and YSYEKL. V dropped 3 bases and J dropped 3; count of bases not matched to a gene: 3. The CDR3 is 14 residues long.